The 22 T cell receptor beta chains presented below share a single source sample, sequenced in a study of CD8 T cells in ankylosing spondylitis. TCRdb redid the calling of the 5' RACE reads with MiXCR, one entry per CDR3 protein. Here the sample spans around 210,000 distinct CDR3 sequences, approximately 8% being singletons. Sample: blood, either unsorted or a sorted T cell fraction (not recorded which). These receptors were obtained from a female donor with ankylosing spondylitis or in good health (not recorded which).

This clonotype was counted only a few times. This rearrangement joins TRBV7-9 to TRBJ2-1; 12 bases are shared with TRBD2. This CDR3 contains 16 residues. The V gene's germline CDR1 is SEHNR and CDR2 FQNEAQ (reference sequence). Germline trimming cut 4 bases from V and 6 bases from J; bases unmatched to any gene: 7. CDR3 DNA: TGTGCCAGCAGCTCAAAGCTAGCGGGAGGGGGCAATGAGCAGTTCTTC. Encoded protein: CASSSKLAGGGNEQFF.

This clonotype has a count of ten or more. The junction departs from the called germline gene at one end, perhaps through a read error. This rearrangement joins TRBV7-8 to TRBJ1-1, with 9 bases aligning to TRBD1. CDR1 and CDR2 (germline): SGHVS, FQNEAQ. This CDR3 spans 11 amino acids. The CDR3, as DNA: TGTGCCAGCAGTTTAGGACAGGGGGCTTTCTTT. This codes for CASSLGQGAFF.

Many counts were recorded for this clonotype. V usage is TRBV5-1 and J usage is TRBJ2-1; possibly TRBD2 for D (5 bases). This CDR3 has 13 residues. Germline V gives CDR1 SGHRS, CDR2 YFSETQ. V gave up 3 bases and J gave up 6 bases, with 10 bases separating them. CDR3 region: CASSSRGFNEQFF. The CDR3 bases are TGCGCCAGCAGCTCCCGAGGGTTCAATGAGCAGTTCTTC.

Many counts were recorded for this clonotype. This rearrangement joins TRBV6-2 or TRBV6-3 to TRBJ2-1; D may be TRBD2 (5 bases). V lost 0 bases and J 1 base, leaving 7 bases between the germline ends. The CDR3 has 15 residues. In germline, CDR1 is MNHEY, CDR2 SVGEGT. The CDR3 DNA sequence: TGTGCCAGCAGTTACTCAGGACTTTCCTACAATGAGCAGTTCTTC. Protein: CASSYSGLSYNEQFF.

This clonotype was recorded at least ten times. The chain employs TRBV20-1 and TRBJ1-6; 8 bases line up with TRBD1. CDR1 is DFQATT and CDR2 is SNEGSKA in the germline V gene (reference sequence). The V gene end was trimmed by 6 bases and the J gene end by 4 bases; junction bases not matched to a gene: 5. This CDR3 has 14 amino acids. CDR3 bases: TGCAGTGCACCCGGACAGGGTTATAATTCACCCCTCCACTTT. Its translation: CSAPGQGYNSPLHF.

This clonotype was seen repeatedly, ten times or more. The chain recombines TRBV12-3 or TRBV12-4 with TRBJ2-7, with 8 bases lining up with TRBD1. Trimming took 6 bases from V and 2 from J; bases not matched to a gene: 6. This CDR3 contains 14 residues. This CDR3 reads CASSPDRAPYEQYF. The DNA for the CDR3 is TGTGCCAGCAGCCCGGACAGGGCCCCCTACGAGCAGTACTTC.

This clonotype was detected many times. The rearrangement links TRBV2 to TRBJ1-2; 8 bases agree with TRBD1. The CDR3 is 16 residues long. The trim removed 4 bases at V and 4 bases at J, leaving 11 bases unmatched. Germline V gene lookup returns CDR1 SNHLY and CDR2 FYNNEI. This CDR3 reads CASSGGLGGTGYGYTF. CDR3 DNA: TGTGCCAGCAGTGGAGGCCTCGGCGGGACAGGCTATGGCTACACCTTC.

In its sample, this clonotype was seen a few times. The chain uses TRBV10-2 and TRBJ2-7, with D unclear. V lost 3 bases, J lost 6 bases, and 9 bases lay in between. This CDR3 has 12 amino acids. Germline assignment: CDR1 WSHSY and CDR2 SAAADI. In DNA, the CDR3 is TGCGCCAGCAGTGACTTCCCCCTCGAGCAGTACTTC. It is translated as CASSDFPLEQYF.

This clonotype was recorded many times. This sequence joins TRBV20-1 and TRBJ2-1; D is possibly TRBD1 or TRBD2 (5 bases each). Trimming cost V 6 bases and J 9 bases, with 18 bases left between them. Per the germline V gene, CDR1 is DFQATT and CDR2 is SNEGSKA (reference sequence). There are 13 residues in the CDR3. CDR3 amino acids: CSARGSRGSEQFF. The CDR3 DNA is TGCAGTGCCCGGGGCTCCCGGGGTAGTGAGCAGTTCTTC.

This clonotype was seen at least ten times. The CDR3 bases are TGTGCCAGCAACCAGGGGACTGAAGCTTTCTTT. It yields the protein CASNQGTEAFF. The chain has TRBV6-2 or TRBV6-3 and TRBJ1-1; perhaps TRBD1 as D (6 bases). Germline assignment: CDR1 MNHEY and CDR2 SVGEGT. Between the trimmed V and J ends, which lost 7 bases and 5 bases, there was a span of 8 bases. The CDR3 spans 11 residues.

This clonotype was picked up many times. The chain couples TRBV27 to TRBJ1-2; 8 bases map to TRBD1. J lost 8 bases, V lost 8 bases, and 10 bases had no gene match. Germline loops: CDR1 MNHEY, CDR2 SMNVEV (reference sequence). The CDR3 is made up of 13 amino acids. The CDR3 DNA reads TGTGCCAGCGGAGCATCCAGGGGGCTCGGCTACACCTTC. Its translation: CASGASRGLGYTF.

This clonotype was seen at least ten times. The rearrangement joins TRBV9 to TRBJ2-7; 8 bases fit TRBD2. This CDR3 has 14 residues. Germline V CDR1 and CDR2: SGDLS, YYNGEE. Germline trimming cut 6 bases from V and 3 bases from J; bases unmatched to any gene: 8. In DNA form, the CDR3 reads TGTGCCAGCAACGCCGGGACTAGAGACTACGAGCAGTACTTC. This gives the protein CASNAGTRDYEQYF.

This clonotype has at least ten counts. The V call is TRBV29-1, the J call TRBJ2-1, with D uncertain. Germline values: CDR1 SQVTM, CDR2 ANQGSEA. The CDR3 contains 12 residues. Deletions cut 8 bases from V and 9 bases from J, with 17 bases between. The chain's CDR3 is CSLVRLVGEQFF. The CDR3 nucleotides are TGCAGCTTAGTTCGGCTGGTTGGTGAGCAGTTCTTC.

This clonotype was counted ten times or more. The J gene is TRBJ2-7, the V gene TRBV7-2; 8 positions agree with TRBD2. Per germline, CDR1 SGHTA and CDR2 FQGNSA. Germline trimming cut 5 bases from V and 2 bases from J; bases unmatched to any gene: 5. This CDR3 spans 14 amino acids. CDR3 region: CASSPSGPTYEQYF. CDR3 DNA: TGTGCCAGCAGCCCTAGCGGGCCTACCTACGAGCAGTACTTC.

V usage is TRBV6-2 or TRBV6-3 and J usage is TRBJ1-2; the D gene is possibly TRBD1 (5 bases). V dropped 8 bases and J dropped 3 bases, with 10 bases sitting between them. This CDR3 has 12 amino acids. Germline V gives CDR1 MNHEY, CDR2 SVGEGT. CDR3 sequence reads: CASQGTDYGYTF. The DNA for the CDR3 is TGTGCCAGCCAAGGGACGGACTATGGCTACACCTTC.

The sample holds a few counts of this clonotype. V is TRBV7-1 and J is TRBJ2-1; 7 bases match TRBD2. TRBV7-1 is an open reading frame, and its role is uncertain. With V trimmed by 3 bases and J by 0 bases, 5 bases remained unmatched. The CDR3 has 16 residues. The CDR3 DNA reads as TGTGCCAGCAGCTCGAGACCGGGAGGCTCCTACAATGAGCAGTTCTTC. This codes for CASSSRPGGSYNEQFF.

This clonotype appeared many times. The chain carries TRBV5-1 and TRBJ1-1; the D is unclear. Deletions cut 1 base from V and 4 bases from J, with 11 bases between. Per the germline V gene, CDR1 is SGHRS and CDR2 is YFSETQ. The CDR3 consists of 14 residues. The CDR3 DNA reads TGCGCCAGCAGCTTGTCCCAAATGGGCACTGAAGCTTTCTTT. Amino acid sequence: CASSLSQMGTEAFF.

Many counts were recorded for this clonotype. V is TRBV29-1 and J is TRBJ2-1, with D maybe TRBD1 (5 bases). The ends were cut back, 2 bases at V and 6 bases at J, with 17 bases in the middle. CDR1 is SQVTM, CDR2 ANQGSEA, per germline. This CDR3 spans 15 amino acids. The CDR3 spells CSVELGQGFGNEQFF. Here the CDR3 DNA reads TGCAGCGTTGAATTGGGGCAGGGCTTTGGCAATGAGCAGTTCTTC.

This clonotype was detected many times. The gene calls are TRBV20-1 and TRBJ2-7, with 7 bases identical to TRBD2. CDR1 DFQATT and CDR2 SNEGSKA come from the germline V gene (reference sequence). The CDR3 is 14 residues long. The J segment lost 3 bases and the V segment lost 5 bases, leaving 10 bases of the junction unmatched. The CDR3 DNA is TGCAGTGCTGCAGGCGGGAGTACGAGCTACGAGCAGTACTTC. Its translation: CSAAGGSTSYEQYF.

A single count supports this clonotype. This chain joins TRBV30 and TRBJ1-1, with a possible D match to TRBD1 (5 bases). The V end was cut by 5 bases, the J end by 4 bases, with 11 bases between. The CDR3 is 12 residues long. Germline CDR1 and CDR2: GTSNPN and SVGIG (reference sequence). Written as DNA, the CDR3 is TGTGCCTGGGAACCGGGGGGCACTGAAGCTTTCTTT. Translated: CAWEPGGTEAFF.

This clonotype was found many times. The chain links TRBV25-1 to TRBJ2-1; tentatively, D is TRBD1 (6 bases). The V gene's germline CDR1 is MGHDK and CDR2 SYGVNS. V was shortened by 5 bases and J by 16 bases, with 21 bases between the two germline ends. CDR3 length: 13 amino acids. The CDR3 sequence: CASSFAGTQTIFF. The CDR3 nucleotides read TGTGCCAGCAGTTTTGCCGGGACACAGACTATCTTCTTC.

This clonotype was recorded at least ten times. V usage is TRBV21-1 and J usage is TRBJ2-7; the table calls TRBD2, which could not be checked here. TRBV21-1 is reported as a pseudogene. The length of the CDR3 is 21 residues. The CDR3 region has the DNA TGTGCCAGCAGCAAAGTGCTCAGCCGATACCGACTAGCGGGAGGGCCCCCCGAGCAGTACTTC. It encodes CASSKVLSRYRLAGGPPEQYF.